This T cell receptor (beta chain) appears in the sequencing data of a study of CD8 T cells in ankylosing spondylitis (dated by TCRdb to between 2016 and 2019). For context, the study as a whole: T cell receptor beta repertoires were profiled in healthy donors and ankylosing spondylitis patients so that disease-linked TCR variants could be found. The full study cohort comprised around 25 ankylosing spondylitis patients and approximately 100 healthy donors. Peripheral blood samples were taken, and synovial fluid was additionally collected from ankylosing spondylitis patients.

Remarks on this clonotype: This receptor's antigen is unknown. The sample holds no much larger clone one base away, and base qualities are not on file.

Sequencing took place on an Illumina HiSeq 2500. Quantitative 5'-RACE with molecular barcodes was the method used to prepare the TCR beta libraries. Turning to the authors' computational methods: A new computational method, built on a probabilistic model of VDJ rearrangement, was used to identify disease-linked TCR variants. Starting from the raw public reads, TCRdb applied fastp trimming at Q25, assembled clones with MiXCR and retained in-frame beta chains. Each entry merges the rows of one CDR3 protein and shows their most common DNA and genes. The V and J calls reflect TCRdb's pipeline rather than the authors' work. The sample has tens of thousands of distinct CDR3 sequences on record, around 8.3% of them singletons. The biggest ten clones account for about 31% of the sample. The CDR3 runs 12 amino acids, cysteine and phenylalanine included. Of all the DNA, just the CDR3 is kept, 36 bases in frame from base 1. The CDR1 and CDR2 encoded by the germline V gene (reference sequence) are SGHAT and FQDESV. Deletion took 5 bases off V and 5 bases off J, with a span of 7 bases between the germline ends.

Overall results and qualifications from the work: The disease-linked clones were reported as significantly enriched in matched synovial fluid samples from ankylosing spondylitis patients. Blood from ankylosing spondylitis patients appeared to be characterized by a TCR beta motif composed of 7 to 9 highly homologous amino acid variants. In peripheral blood, the disease-linked clones were found at relatively low frequencies and had a CD8+ phenotype. Some TCR beta motif variants had previously been reported in synovial fluid and blood of reactive arthritis patients, which suggested common disease-initiation mechanisms.

Source material: blood, either unsorted or a sorted T cell fraction (not recorded which). The sequence was collected from a male donor with ankylosing spondylitis. The chain employs TRBV11-1 and TRBJ2-1; no D gene is confidently identified. For the CDR3, the sequence is CASSRHDNEQFF. The DNA sequence is given as TGTGCCAGCAGCCGGCACGACAATGAGCAGTTCTTC.